The 9 T cell receptor beta chains in this list originate from one sample, sequenced in a study of regulatory dendritic cells for organ transplantation. Measured with immunoSEQ multiplex PCR; TCRdb has only the in-frame clones, and not every one. The sample lists 25,000 to 30,000 clones, less than 85% occurring once. The specimen was naive CD8+ T cells from blood. Subset: CD45RA+ naive T cells. These receptors were obtained from a human donor in good health.

The CDR3 nucleotides read TGTGCCAGCAGCCCAGGGGACAGGGAAGAGACTGAAGCTTTCTTT. Its protein is CASSPGDREETEAFF. The chain links TRBV7-8 to TRBJ1-1, with 9 nucleotides matching TRBD1. Trimming at V came to 5 bases and at J to 5 bases, leaving 9 bases not matched to a gene. Germline CDR1 SGHVS, CDR2 FQNEAQ. The CDR3 loop spans 15 amino acids.

This chain joins TRBV27 and TRBJ1-2; 12 bases agree with TRBD1. V gave up 7 bases and J gave up 8 bases; unmatched junction bases: 5. This CDR3 is 13 amino acids long. Germline V gene sequence: CDR1 MNHEY, CDR2 SMNVEV (reference sequence). CDR3 loop: CASTGTGGQGYTF. In DNA form, the CDR3 reads TGTGCCAGCACCGGGACAGGGGGCCAAGGCTACACCTTC.

This rearrangement joins TRBV11-2 to TRBJ2-7; 8 nucleotides align to TRBD1. CDR3 length: 13 amino acids. CDR1 and CDR2 (germline): SGHAT, FQNNGV. V lost 2 bases to trimming and J lost 4 bases; unmatched junction nucleotides: 1. The CDR3 here is CASSLTGGYEQYF. The CDR3 region has the DNA TGTGCCAGCAGCTTAACAGGGGGATACGAGCAGTACTTC.

The CDR3, as DNA: TGTGCCAGCATCCTAAGGGGGACATCGAACACTGAAGCTTTCTTT. It yields the protein CASILRGTSNTEAFF. The chain combines TRBV6-5 with TRBJ1-1; D is perhaps TRBD1 (6 bases). This CDR3 comprises 15 residues. CDR1 MNHEY and CDR2 SVGAGI come from the germline V gene. Trimming took off 7 bases at V and 1 base at J, with 16 bases between the two ends.

The chain carries TRBV5-1 and TRBJ1-2, with D possibly matching TRBD1 (6 bases). Between the trimmed V and J ends, which lost 4 bases and 1 base, there was a span of 29 bases. The CDR3 is 20 amino acids. Germline assignment: CDR1 SGHRS and CDR2 YFSETQ. In nucleotides, the CDR3 is TGCGCCAGCAGCAACATCAAGAGGGACACGGTGGTATTGGATAACTATGGCTACACCTTC. Its translation is CASSNIKRDTVVLDNYGYTF.

The rearrangement uses TRBV2 and TRBJ2-1; TRBD2 might be the D (6 bases). The CDR3 is made up of 13 amino acids. Trimming shortened V by 4 bases and J by 3 bases, and 7 bases separated the two germline ends. From germline, CDR1 is SNHLY and CDR2 FYNNEI. In nucleotides, the CDR3 is TGTGCCAGCAGTGGACTAGACTACAATGAGCAGTTCTTC. Its translation is CASSGLDYNEQFF.

CDR3 sequence reads: CASSEWGGTEAFF. Written as DNA, the CDR3 is TGTGCCAGCAGTGAATGGGGAGGCACTGAAGCTTTCTTT. This chain joins TRBV2 and TRBJ1-1; the D is unclear. Germline lookup yields CDR1 SNHLY and CDR2 FYNNEI. There are 13 residues in the CDR3. V shed 2 bases and J shed 4 bases, with 8 bases lying between them.

V gene TRBV19 combines with J gene TRBJ1-1, with D possibly TRBD1 on 5 matching bases. Germline CDR1 reads LNHDA; CDR2 reads SQIVND (reference sequence). V was clipped by 7 bases and J by 1 base, with 10 bases between them. CDR3 size: 13 residues. The CDR3 spells CASTLGGNTEAFF. As DNA, the CDR3 is TGTGCCAGTACCCTCGGGGGGAACACTGAAGCTTTCTTT.

V usage is TRBV6-5 and J usage is TRBJ2-7; 9 bases line up with TRBD1. Germline-derived CDR1 and CDR2 are MNHEY and SVGAGI. This CDR3 comprises 16 residues. The junction had 6 bases not matched to a gene; V was cut back by 2 bases and J by 1 base. CDR3 residues: CASSYLRGTGSYEQYF. The CDR3 DNA follows: TGTGCCAGCAGTTACCTCCGCGGGACAGGGTCCTACGAGCAGTACTTC.